The clone carrying this TCR beta chain was counted only a few times. The sample originates from a study of blood T cells in healthy people across ages. The authors ran a second PCR of roughly 6 to 11 cycles using a sample-barcoded 5' primer and a J-beta primer mix. TCRdb reanalysed the 5' RACE reads using MiXCR and keeps one entry per CDR3 protein. The sample has about 1.1 million distinct CDR3 sequences; under 40% are singletons. Germline V lookup: CDR1 ENHRY, CDR2 SYGVKD. The trim removed 6 bases at V and 1 base at J, leaving 2 bases unmatched. The CDR3 sequence is 13 residues long. The draw of peripheral blood yielded approximately 10 milliliters from each donor.

The V gene is TRBV10-3, the J gene TRBJ2-7, with TRBD1 identical over 8 bases. This sequence was found in a young man in good health. What was sequenced was blood. CDR3 amino acids: CAIRGDRSYEQYF. The CDR3, as DNA: TGTGCCATCAGGGGGGACAGGTCCTACGAGCAGTACTTC.